The 15 T cell receptor beta chains below all came from one sample that was sequenced in a study of early stage breast cancer tumors. TCRdb's copy holds only in-frame clones and misses some; the assay was immunoSEQ multiplex PCR. Among fewer than 80,000 clones listed, around 80% were seen once. The sample taken for sequencing was blood. These TCRs come from a middle-aged person with breast cancer.

CDR3 DNA: TGCGCCAGCAGCTTGACAGCCAGCCCTACGGAGACCCAGTACTTC. Translating it yields CASSLTASPTETQYF. The gene calls are TRBV5-1 and TRBJ2-5; D is ambiguous. Trimming left V 1 base short and J 5 bases short, with 15 bases between. The length of the CDR3 is 15 residues. Germline V gene data show CDR1 as SGHRS and CDR2 as YFSETQ.

The chain recombines TRBV29-1 with TRBJ1-1; 8 positions agree with TRBD1. Germline CDR1 reads SQVTM; CDR2 reads ANQGSEA. This CDR3 has 13 residues. After removal of 5 bases from V and 4 bases from J, the junction contained 6 bases not matched to a gene. CDR3 in DNA: TGCAGCGTTAACAGGGGGTGGAGCACTGAAGCTTTCTTT. This translates into CSVNRGWSTEAFF.

J is TRBJ2-1 and V is TRBV13; D might be TRBD1 (5 bases). There are 15 residues in the CDR3. V lost 4 bases to trimming and J lost 8 bases, with 18 bases between them. Germline CDR1 and CDR2: PRHDT and FYEKMQ (reference sequence). The CDR3 reads CASSSGSPLGDEQFF. CDR3 nucleotides: TGTGCCAGCAGCTCCGGGTCTCCCTTAGGGGATGAGCAGTTCTTC.

The chain joins TRBV27 to TRBJ2-3; tentatively, D is TRBD2 (6 bases). Germline V gives CDR1 MNHEY, CDR2 SMNVEV (reference sequence). V was pared by 2 bases and J by 5 bases, with 11 bases between. The length of the CDR3 is 14 residues. The CDR3 sequence is CASSLGEVVDTQYF. The CDR3 bases are TGTGCCAGCAGTTTAGGGGAGGTAGTAGATACGCAGTATTTT.

The chain links TRBV5-1 to TRBJ2-7, with 8 nucleotides matching TRBD1. Trimming at V came to 3 bases and at J to 4 bases, leaving 6 bases not matched to a gene. The CDR3 runs 14 residues. The germline V gene has CDR1 SGHRS and CDR2 YFSETQ. The CDR3 region is CASSSGQGGYEQYF. Here the CDR3 DNA reads TGCGCCAGCAGCTCCGGACAGGGTGGGTACGAGCAGTACTTC.

The gene calls are TRBV19 and TRBJ2-7; D uncertain. Germline values: CDR1 LNHDA, CDR2 SQIVND (reference sequence). V was trimmed by 3 bases and J by 2 bases, leaving 14 bases between them. CDR3 size: 15 residues. This CDR3 is CASSMRALEAYEQYF. CDR3 DNA: TGTGCCAGTAGTATGAGAGCGCTGGAAGCCTACGAGCAGTACTTC.

The chain links TRBV7-9 to TRBJ2-5; 10 bases agree with TRBD2. This CDR3 is 17 amino acids long. Trimming took 3 bases from V and 2 from J; bases not matched to a gene: 9. Germline assignment: CDR1 SEHNR and CDR2 FQNEAQ (reference sequence). The CDR3 sequence is CASSFGLASGGQETQYF. CDR3 sequence (DNA): TGTGCCAGCAGCTTCGGGTTGGCTAGCGGGGGACAAGAGACCCAGTACTTC. Variable domain in full (rest from reference TRBV7-9 and TRBJ2-5): DTGVSQNPRHKITKRGQNVTFRCDPISEHNRLYWYRQTLGQGPEFLTYFQNEAQLEKSRLLSDRFSAERPKGSFSTLEIQRTEQGDSAMYLCASSFGLASGGQETQYFGPGTRLLVL.

The genes are TRBV10-1 and TRBJ2-7; D ambiguous. Germline V gives CDR1 WNHNN, CDR2 SYGVQD (reference sequence). Trimming left V 6 bases short and J 0 bases short, with 18 bases between. CDR3 length: 16 residues. CDR3 bases: TGCGCCAGCAGCCAGAGCCCCTACCAGCCCTCCTACGAGCAGTACTTC. Translation: CASSQSPYQPSYEQYF.

This chain joins TRBV9 and TRBJ2-3; D not certain. Looked up from germline, CDR1 is SGDLS and CDR2 is YYNGEE. The V gene lost 4 bases and the J gene lost 4 bases, with 10 bases spanning the gap. The CDR3 extends over 13 amino acids. The CDR3: CASSPPPPDTQYF. CDR3 coding DNA: TGTGCCAGCAGCCCTCCGCCCCCAGATACGCAGTATTTT.

The chain is built from TRBV12-1 and TRBJ2-7; the table's D call of TRBD2 was not tested on the DNA. TRBV12-1 is a recognized pseudogene. CDR3 size: 14 residues. This CDR3 is CASSLGGPSYEQYF. CDR3 nucleotide sequence: TGTGCCAGCAGCCTCGGAGGGCCCTCCTACGAGCAGTACTTC.

The chain employs TRBV9 and TRBJ2-3; perhaps TRBD1 as D (6 bases). V was pared by 3 bases and J by 5 bases, with 13 bases between. The germline V gene has CDR1 SGDLS and CDR2 YYNGEE. The CDR3 is 14 amino acids. CDR3: CASSAFGQRDTQYF. In nucleotides, the CDR3 is TGTGCCAGCAGCGCCTTCGGACAGCGAGATACGCAGTATTTT. Full variable domain (remainder filled in from reference TRBV9 and TRBJ2-3): DSGVTQTPKHLITATGQRVTLRCSPRSGDLSVYWYQQSLDQGLQFLIQYYNGEERAKGNILERFSAQQFPDLHSELNLSSLELGDSALYFCASSAFGQRDTQYFGPGTRLTVL.

This chain uses TRBV5-1 with TRBJ1-5; 7 bases align to TRBD1. There are 17 residues in the CDR3. Losses at the gene ends were 4 bases for V and 5 bases for J; bases not matched to a gene: 15. CDR1 is SGHRS and CDR2 is YFSETQ in the germline V gene. The CDR3 loop reads CASSGGTVLLGDQPQHF. The CDR3 DNA sequence: TGCGCCAGCAGCGGAGGGACAGTACTTTTAGGGGATCAGCCCCAGCATTTT.

The V and J genes are TRBV19 and TRBJ2-7; 7 positions match TRBD2. The CDR3 sequence is 14 residues long. The V segment lost 5 bases and the J segment 6 bases; nucleotides outside the gene matches: 10. The germline CDR1 and CDR2 sequences are LNHDA and SQIVND (reference sequence). The CDR3 DNA reads as TGTGCCAGTAGTGGGAGGGCAGGGATTACCGAGCAGTACTTC. It encodes CASSGRAGITEQYF.

The chain recombines TRBV6-5 with TRBJ2-7; D is uncertain. Germline loops: CDR1 MNHEY, CDR2 SVGAGI. The V end lost 2 bases, the J end lost 1 base, and 12 bases lay between the germline ends. The CDR3 has 15 amino acids. For the CDR3, the DNA is TGTGCCAGCAGTTACGCCGCAGTGGGGTCCTACGAGCAGTACTTC. This gives the protein CASSYAAVGSYEQYF.

This clone appeared a few times. The chain links TRBV7-6 to TRBJ2-1; maybe TRBD2 (5 bases). The V end was cut by 4 bases, the J end by 10 bases, with 14 bases between. Germline loops: CDR1 SGHVS, CDR2 FNYEAQ. The CDR3 loop spans 13 amino acids. The CDR3 nucleotides read TGTGCCAGCAGCTCCAACGAGGGAAACGAGCAGTTCTTC. It yields the protein CASSSNEGNEQFF. Drawing the rest from reference TRBV7-6 and TRBJ2-1, the complete variable domain is GAGVSQSPRYKVTKRGQDVALRCDPISGHVSLYWYRQALGQGPEFLTYFNYEAQQDKSGLPNDRFSAERPEGSISTLTIQRTEQRDSAMYRCASSSNEGNEQFFGPGTRLTVL.